This TCR beta chain is drawn from a study of spatial heterogeneity in lung cancer. Looking at the study overall: There were consistently more beta-chain sequences detected than alpha-chain sequences. Strongly correlated with TCR transcript counts in tumor regions was a T cell module score, which was a transcriptional module score calculated from matched bulk RNA-seq. Regarding the study as a whole: Expanded alpha and beta TCR counts within tumors tracked tumor mutation counts. Nonsynonymous mutations, ubiquitous and regional, were tracked respectively by counts of ubiquitous and regional expanded TCRs.

This sample's time point: sample taken at primary tumor resection. From tumor, nontumor lung or frozen PBMC, whole RNA was taken unsorted for sequencing. The CDR3 extends over 13 amino acids. Trimming pared 1 base from V and 4 bases from J, leaving 7 bases between. From germline, CDR1 is SNHLY and CDR2 FYNNEI. Each CDR3 protein is one row after TCRdb ran MiXCR on the 5' RACE reads. The sample gives about 6,300 distinct CDR3 sequences, under 1.5% of which show up once; 8% to 10% is in the top ten. This clonotype occurred a few times. Its antigen is not identified. This could be a read error, since a much larger clone is one nucleotide away.

This receptor was taken from a male donor with early-stage non-small cell lung cancer. The chain links TRBV2 to TRBJ1-1; D is unresolved. The material was lung tumor tissue, obtained at surgery. The CDR3 spells CASSEGWGTEAFF. Written as DNA, the CDR3 is TGTGCCAGCAGTGAAGGGTGGGGCACTGAAGCTTTCTTT.